This TCR beta chain is drawn from a study of CD8 T cells in ankylosing spondylitis. Overall study findings and caveats: In peripheral blood, disease-linked CD8+ clones occurred at relatively low frequencies. What appeared characteristic of ankylosing spondylitis blood was a TCR beta motif of eight highly homologous variants.

The table lists this clonotype with a few counts. Its cognate antigen is unknown. In germline, CDR1 is LGHDT, CDR2 YNNKEL (reference sequence). The CDR3 contains 14 residues. The V gene lost 4 bases and the J gene lost 7 bases, with 13 bases spanning the gap. TCRdb fed the 5' RACE reads into MiXCR, producing one record per CDR3 protein. The sample includes 30,000 to 45,000 distinct CDR3 sequences, about 15% of them seen just once. The sequenced material came from blood. This clonotype was sampled from a male donor with ankylosing spondylitis or in good health (not recorded which). The genes are TRBV3-1 and TRBJ1-4; D is undetermined. CDR3 DNA: TGTGCCAGCAGCCTGCGGAGGGAGGGTGAAAAACTGTTTTTT. Amino acids: CASSLRREGEKLFF.